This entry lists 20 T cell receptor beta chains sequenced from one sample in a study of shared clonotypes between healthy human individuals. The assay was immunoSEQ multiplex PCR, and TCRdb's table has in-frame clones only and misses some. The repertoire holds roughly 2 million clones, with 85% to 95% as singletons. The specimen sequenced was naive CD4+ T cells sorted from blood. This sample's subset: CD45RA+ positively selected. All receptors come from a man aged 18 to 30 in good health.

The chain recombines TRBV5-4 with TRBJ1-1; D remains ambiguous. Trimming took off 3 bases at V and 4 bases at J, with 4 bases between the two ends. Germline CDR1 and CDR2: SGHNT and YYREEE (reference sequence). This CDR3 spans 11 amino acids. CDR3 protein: CASSSPTEAFF. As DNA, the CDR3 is TGTGCCAGCAGCTCCCCCACTGAAGCTTTCTTT.

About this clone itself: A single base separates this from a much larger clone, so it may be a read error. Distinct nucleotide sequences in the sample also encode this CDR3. CDR3 DNA sequence: TGTGCCAGCAGCTTAGCGCTAGCGGGAGGGCCCCAAGAGACCCAGTACTTC. Encoded protein: CASSLALAGGPQETQYF. The gene calls are TRBV7-7 and TRBJ2-5; 12 bases line up with TRBD2. Looked up from germline, CDR1 is SSHAT and CDR2 is FNYEAQ (reference sequence). The CDR3 spans 17 residues. The junction had 3 bases not matched to a gene; V was cut back by 0 bases and J by 1 base.

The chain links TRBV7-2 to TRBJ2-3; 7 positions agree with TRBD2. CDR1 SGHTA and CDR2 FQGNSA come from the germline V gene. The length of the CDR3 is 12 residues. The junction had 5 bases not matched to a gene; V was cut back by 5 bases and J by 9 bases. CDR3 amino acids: CASSPAGTTQYF. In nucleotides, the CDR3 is TGTGCCAGCAGCCCAGCGGGAACGACGCAGTATTTT. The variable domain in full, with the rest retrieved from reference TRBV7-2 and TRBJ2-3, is GAGVSQSPSNKVTEKGKDVELRCDPISGHTALYWYRQSLGQGLEFLIYFQGNSAPDKSGLPSDRFSAERTGGSVSTLTIQRTQQEDSAVYLCASSPAGTTQYFGPGTRLTVL.

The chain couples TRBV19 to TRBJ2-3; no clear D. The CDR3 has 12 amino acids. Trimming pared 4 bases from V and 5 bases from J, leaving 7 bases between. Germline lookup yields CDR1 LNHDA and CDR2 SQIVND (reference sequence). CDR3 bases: TGTGCCAGTAGTAGCCGGCTAGATACGCAGTATTTT. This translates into CASSSRLDTQYF.

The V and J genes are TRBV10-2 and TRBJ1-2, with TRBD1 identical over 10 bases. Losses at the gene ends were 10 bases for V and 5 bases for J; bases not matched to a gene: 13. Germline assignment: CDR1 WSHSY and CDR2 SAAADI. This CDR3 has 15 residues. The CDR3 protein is CATARPGQGKYGYTF. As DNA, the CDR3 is TGCGCCACCGCACGCCCGGGACAGGGGAAATATGGCTACACCTTC.

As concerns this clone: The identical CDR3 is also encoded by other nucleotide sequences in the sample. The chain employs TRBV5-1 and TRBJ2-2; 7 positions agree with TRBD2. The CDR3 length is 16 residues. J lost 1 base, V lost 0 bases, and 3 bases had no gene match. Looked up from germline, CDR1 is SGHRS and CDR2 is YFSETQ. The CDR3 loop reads CASSLGSSGNTGELFF. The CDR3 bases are TGCGCCAGCAGCTTGGGGTCTAGCGGGAACACCGGGGAGCTGTTTTTT. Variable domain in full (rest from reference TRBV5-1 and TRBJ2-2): KAGVTQTPRYLIKTRGQQVTLSCSPISGHRSVSWYQQTPGQGLQFLFEYFSETQRNKGNFPGRFSGRQFSNSRSEMNVSTLELGDSALYLCASSLGSSGNTGELFFGEGSRLTVL.

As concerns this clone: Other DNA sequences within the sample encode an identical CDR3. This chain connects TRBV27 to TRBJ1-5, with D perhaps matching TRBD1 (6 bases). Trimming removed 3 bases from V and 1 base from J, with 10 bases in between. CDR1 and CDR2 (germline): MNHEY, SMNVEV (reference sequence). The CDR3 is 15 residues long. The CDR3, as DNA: TGTGCCAGCAGTTTTGGGGGGCTAAGCAATCAGCCCCAGCATTTT. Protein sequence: CASSFGGLSNQPQHF.

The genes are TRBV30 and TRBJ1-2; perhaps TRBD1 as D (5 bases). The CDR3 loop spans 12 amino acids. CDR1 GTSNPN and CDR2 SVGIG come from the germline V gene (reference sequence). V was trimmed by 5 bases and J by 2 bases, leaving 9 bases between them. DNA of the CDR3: TGTGCCTGGCTTCAGGGAAACTATGGCTACACCTTC. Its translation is CAWLQGNYGYTF. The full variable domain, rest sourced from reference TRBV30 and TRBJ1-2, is SQTIHQWPATLVQPVGSPLSLECTVEGTSNPNLYWYRQAAGRGLQLLFYSVGIGQISSEVPQNLSASRPQDRQFILSSKKLLLSDSGFYLCAWLQGNYGYTFGSGTRLTVV.

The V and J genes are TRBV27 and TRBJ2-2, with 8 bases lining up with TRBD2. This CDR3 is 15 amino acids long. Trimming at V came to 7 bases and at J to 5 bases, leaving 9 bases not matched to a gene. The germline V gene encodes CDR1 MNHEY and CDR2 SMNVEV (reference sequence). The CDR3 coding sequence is TGTGCCAGCAAACCGTTCGCTAGCGGGACCGGGGAGCTGTTTTTT. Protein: CASKPFASGTGELFF.

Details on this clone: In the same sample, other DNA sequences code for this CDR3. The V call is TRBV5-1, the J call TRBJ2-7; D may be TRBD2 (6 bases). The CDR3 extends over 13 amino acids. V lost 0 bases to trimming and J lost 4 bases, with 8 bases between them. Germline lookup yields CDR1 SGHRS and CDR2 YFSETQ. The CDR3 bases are TGCGCCAGCAGCTTGGGCGGGGTATACGAGCAGTACTTC. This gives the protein CASSLGGVYEQYF. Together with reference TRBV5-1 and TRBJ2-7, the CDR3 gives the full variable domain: KAGVTQTPRYLIKTRGQQVTLSCSPISGHRSVSWYQQTPGQGLQFLFEYFSETQRNKGNFPGRFSGRQFSNSRSEMNVSTLELGDSALYLCASSLGGVYEQYFGPGTRLTVT.

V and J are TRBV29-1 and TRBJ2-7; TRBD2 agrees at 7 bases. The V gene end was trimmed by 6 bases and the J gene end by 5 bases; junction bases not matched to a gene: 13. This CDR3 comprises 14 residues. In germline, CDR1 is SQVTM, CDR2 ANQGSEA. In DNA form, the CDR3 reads TGCAGCGTCCTTACACGGACTAGTCTGGACGAGCAGTACTTC. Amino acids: CSVLTRTSLDEQYF.

In DNA form, the CDR3 reads TGTGCCAGCAGAAGAGCGGGGGGTTATGATGAGCAGTTCTTC. This codes for CASRRAGGYDEQFF. The rearrangement uses TRBV28 and TRBJ2-1; 9 bases are a match to TRBD2. V lost 6 bases to trimming and J lost 8 bases; unmatched junction nucleotides: 8. Germline V gives CDR1 MDHEN, CDR2 SYDVKM. The CDR3 is made up of 14 amino acids. The variable domain in full, completed from reference TRBV28 and TRBJ2-1, reads DVKVTQSSRYLVKRTGEKVFLECVQDMDHENMFWYRQDPGLGLRLIYFSYDVKMKEKGDIPEGYSVSREKKERFSLILESASTNQTSMYLCASRRAGGYDEQFFGPGTRLTVL.

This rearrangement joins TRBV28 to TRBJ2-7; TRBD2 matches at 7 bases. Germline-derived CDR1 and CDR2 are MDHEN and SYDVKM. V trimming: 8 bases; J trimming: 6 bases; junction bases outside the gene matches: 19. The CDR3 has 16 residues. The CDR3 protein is CASSRAGMVEGREQYF. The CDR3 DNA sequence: TGTGCCAGCTCCCGAGCGGGAATGGTAGAGGGCCGCGAGCAGTACTTC.

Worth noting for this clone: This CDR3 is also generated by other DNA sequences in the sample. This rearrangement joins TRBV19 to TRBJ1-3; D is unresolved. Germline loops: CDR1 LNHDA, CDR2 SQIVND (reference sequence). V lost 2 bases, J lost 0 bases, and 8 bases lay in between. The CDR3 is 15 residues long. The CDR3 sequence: CASSIPGSSGNTIYF. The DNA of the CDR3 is TGTGCCAGTAGTATACCCGGGAGCTCTGGAAACACCATATATTTT. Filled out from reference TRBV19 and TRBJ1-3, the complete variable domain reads DGGITQSPKYLFRKEGQNVTLSCEQNLNHDAMYWYRQDPGQGLRLIYYSQIVNDFQKGDIAEGYSVSREKKESFPLTVTSAQKNPTAFYLCASSIPGSSGNTIYFGEGSWLTVV.

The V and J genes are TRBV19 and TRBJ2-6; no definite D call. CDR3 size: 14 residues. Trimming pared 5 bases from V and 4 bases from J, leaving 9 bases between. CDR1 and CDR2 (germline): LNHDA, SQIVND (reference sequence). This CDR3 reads CASSSLGGANVLTF. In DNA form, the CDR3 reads TGTGCCAGTAGTTCCCTGGGGGGGGCCAACGTCCTGACTTTC.

CDR3 DNA: TGCGCCAGCAGCTCCAGCGGGGGCGGAGAGACCCAGTACTTC. This codes for CASSSSGGGETQYF. The chain uses TRBV5-1 and TRBJ2-5, with 8 bases lining up with TRBD2. The CDR3 has 14 amino acids. V lost 3 bases, J lost 4 bases, and 5 bases stayed unmatched. Germline CDR1 is SGHRS and CDR2 is YFSETQ.

This chain's CDR3 is CSVGIRDSGRVYEQYF. The CDR3 DNA follows: TGCAGCGTTGGAATCAGGGATTCGGGTCGAGTATACGAGCAGTACTTC. This sequence joins TRBV29-1 and TRBJ2-7, with D possibly being TRBD1 (5 bases). Looked up from germline, CDR1 is SQVTM and CDR2 is ANQGSEA. This CDR3 contains 16 residues. Trimming removed 4 bases from V and 4 bases from J, with 23 bases in between.

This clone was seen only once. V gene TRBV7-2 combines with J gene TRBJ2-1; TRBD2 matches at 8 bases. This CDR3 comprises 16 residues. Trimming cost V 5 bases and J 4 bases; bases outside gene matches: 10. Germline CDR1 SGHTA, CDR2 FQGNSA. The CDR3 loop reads CASSLHVSGTYNEQFF. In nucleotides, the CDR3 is TGTGCCAGCAGCCTCCATGTTAGCGGGACGTACAATGAGCAGTTCTTC.

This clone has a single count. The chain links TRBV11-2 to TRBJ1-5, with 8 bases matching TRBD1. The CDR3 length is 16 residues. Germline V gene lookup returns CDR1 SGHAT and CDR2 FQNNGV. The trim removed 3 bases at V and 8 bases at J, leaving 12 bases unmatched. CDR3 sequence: CASSLGHRQGNEPQHF. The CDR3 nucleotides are TGTGCCAGCAGCTTGGGCCATAGACAGGGGAACGAGCCCCAGCATTTT. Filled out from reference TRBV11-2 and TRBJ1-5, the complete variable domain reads EAGVAQSPRYKIIEKRQSVAFWCNPISGHATLYWYQQILGQGPKLLIQFQNNGVVDDSQLPKDRFSAERLKGVDSTLKIQPAKLEDSAVYLCASSLGHRQGNEPQHFGDGTRLSIL.

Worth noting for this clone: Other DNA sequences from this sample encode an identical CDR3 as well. CDR3 in DNA: TGTGCCAGCAGTCCGACAGGGTTAGAGACCCAGTACTTC. Its protein product is CASSPTGLETQYF. This rearrangement joins TRBV27 to TRBJ2-5; 7 nucleotides align to TRBD1. V was pared by 5 bases and J by 4 bases, with 4 bases of the junction left unmatched. Germline CDR1 MNHEY, CDR2 SMNVEV (reference sequence). CDR3 length equals 13 residues.